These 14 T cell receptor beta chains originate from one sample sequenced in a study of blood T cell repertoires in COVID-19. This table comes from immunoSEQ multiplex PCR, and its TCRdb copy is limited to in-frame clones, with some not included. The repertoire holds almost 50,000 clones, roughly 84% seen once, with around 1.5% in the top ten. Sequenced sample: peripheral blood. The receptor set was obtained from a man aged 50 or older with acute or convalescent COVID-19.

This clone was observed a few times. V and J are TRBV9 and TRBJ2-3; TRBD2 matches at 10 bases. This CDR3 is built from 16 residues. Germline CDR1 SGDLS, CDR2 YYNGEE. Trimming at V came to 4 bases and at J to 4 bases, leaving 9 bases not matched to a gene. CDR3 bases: TGTGCCAGCAGCCGTCAAGCGGGAGGGCCGGCAGATACGCAGTATTTT. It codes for CASSRQAGGPADTQYF.

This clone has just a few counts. CDR3: CAWGLQGGGNTIYF. In nucleotides, the CDR3 is TGTGCCTGGGGGCTTCAGGGGGGAGGAAACACCATATATTTT. The genes are TRBV30 and TRBJ1-3, with 7 bases aligning to TRBD1. CDR3 length: 14 residues. V lost 5 bases to trimming and J lost 4 bases; unmatched junction nucleotides: 8. Germline V gene data show CDR1 as GTSNPN and CDR2 as SVGIG (reference sequence).

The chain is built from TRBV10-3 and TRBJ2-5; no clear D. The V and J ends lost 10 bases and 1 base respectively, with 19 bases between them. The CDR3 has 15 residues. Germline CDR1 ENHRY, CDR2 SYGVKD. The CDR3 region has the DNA TGTGCCACCCTAAAAAGACATTCCCGCCAAGAGACCCAGTACTTC. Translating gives CATLKRHSRQETQYF.

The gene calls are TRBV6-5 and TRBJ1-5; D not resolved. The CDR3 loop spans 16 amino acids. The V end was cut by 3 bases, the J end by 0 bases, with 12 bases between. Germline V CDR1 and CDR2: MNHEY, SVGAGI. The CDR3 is CASSYVALDSNQPQHF. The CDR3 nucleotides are TGTGCCAGCAGTTATGTTGCGCTTGATAGCAATCAGCCCCAGCATTTT.

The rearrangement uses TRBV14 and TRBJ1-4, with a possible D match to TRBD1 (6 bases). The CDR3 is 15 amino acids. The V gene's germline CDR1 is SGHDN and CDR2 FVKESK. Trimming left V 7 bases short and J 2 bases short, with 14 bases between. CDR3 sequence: CASTLSTGTNEKLFF. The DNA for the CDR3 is TGTGCCAGCACCCTTTCGACAGGCACTAATGAAAAACTGTTTTTT.

The CDR3 sequence: CASSPQDRPGTQYF. CDR3 coding DNA: TGTGCCAGCAGCCCTCAGGACAGGCCTGGCACCCAGTACTTC. The genes are TRBV14 and TRBJ2-5, with TRBD1 matching 7 bases. The J segment lost 8 bases and the V segment lost 4 bases, leaving 10 bases of the junction unmatched. The CDR3 is 14 residues long. The V gene's germline CDR1 is SGHDN and CDR2 FVKESK.

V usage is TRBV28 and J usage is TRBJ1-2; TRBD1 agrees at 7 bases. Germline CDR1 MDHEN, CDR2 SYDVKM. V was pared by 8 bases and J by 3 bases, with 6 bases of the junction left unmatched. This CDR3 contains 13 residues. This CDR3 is CASRLTGDYGYTF. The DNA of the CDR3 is TGTGCCAGCCGACTTACAGGGGACTATGGCTACACCTTC.

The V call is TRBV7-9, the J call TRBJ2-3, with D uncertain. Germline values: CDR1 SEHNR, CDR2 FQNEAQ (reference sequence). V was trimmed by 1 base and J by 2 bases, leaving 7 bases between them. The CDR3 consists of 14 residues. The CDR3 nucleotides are TGTGCCAGCAGCTTAGACACCGACACAGATACGCAGTATTTT. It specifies CASSLDTDTDTQYF.

This CDR3 is CASSRPGLGTDTQYF. The CDR3 DNA follows: TGTGCCAGCAGCAGACCGGGACTAGGGACAGATACGCAGTATTTT. The chain recombines TRBV7-9 with TRBJ2-3, with 8 positions matching TRBD2. Germline assignment: CDR1 SEHNR and CDR2 FQNEAQ (reference sequence). Trimming at V came to 5 bases and at J to 3 bases, leaving 7 bases not matched to a gene. CDR3 length: 15 residues.

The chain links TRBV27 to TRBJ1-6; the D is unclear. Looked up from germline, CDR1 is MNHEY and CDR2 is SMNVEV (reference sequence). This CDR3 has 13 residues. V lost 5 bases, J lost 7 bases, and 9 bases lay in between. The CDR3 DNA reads TGTGCCAGCAGTCGAAATGAGAATTCACCCCTCCACTTT. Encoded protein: CASSRNENSPLHF.

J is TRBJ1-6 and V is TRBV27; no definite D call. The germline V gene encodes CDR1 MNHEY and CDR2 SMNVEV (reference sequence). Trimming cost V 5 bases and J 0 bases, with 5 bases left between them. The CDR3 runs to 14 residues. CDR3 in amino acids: CASSRDSYNSPLHF. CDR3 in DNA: TGTGCCAGCAGTCGGGACTCCTATAATTCACCCCTCCACTTT.

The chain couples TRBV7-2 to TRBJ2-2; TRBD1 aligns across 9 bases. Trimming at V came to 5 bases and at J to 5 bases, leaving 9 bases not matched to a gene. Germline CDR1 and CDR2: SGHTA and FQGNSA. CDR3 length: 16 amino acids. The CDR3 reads CASSKIGTGWTGELFF. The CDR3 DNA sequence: TGTGCCAGCAGCAAAATTGGGACAGGGTGGACCGGGGAGCTGTTTTTT.

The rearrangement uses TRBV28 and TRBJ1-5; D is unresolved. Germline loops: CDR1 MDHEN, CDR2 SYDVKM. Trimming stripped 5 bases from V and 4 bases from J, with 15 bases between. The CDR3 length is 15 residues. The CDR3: CASSPLQVTNQPQHF. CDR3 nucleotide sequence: TGTGCCAGCAGTCCCCTCCAGGTTACTAATCAGCCCCAGCATTTT.

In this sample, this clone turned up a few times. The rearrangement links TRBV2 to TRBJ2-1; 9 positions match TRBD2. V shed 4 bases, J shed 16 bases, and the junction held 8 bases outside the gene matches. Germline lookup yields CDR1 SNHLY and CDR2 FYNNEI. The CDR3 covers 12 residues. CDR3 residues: CASSVGGLANFF. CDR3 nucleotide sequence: TGTGCCAGCAGTGTAGGAGGACTAGCGAATTTCTTC.